Shown below are 30 T cell receptor beta chains from a single sample sequenced in a study of cytomegalovirus exposure and HLA in healthy donors. With 60 Vbeta and 13 Jbeta primers, the PCR was carried out. Assay used: immunoSEQ multiplex PCR; TCRdb lists only in-frame clones, some missing. Among over 200,000 clones listed, roughly 90% were seen once. Sequenced: PBMCs. The receptor set was obtained from a woman between 18 and 29 years old in good health and CMV-seronegative.

This rearrangement joins TRBV19 to TRBJ2-2; 10 bases fit TRBD2. With V trimmed by 8 bases and J by 6 bases, 9 bases remained unmatched. Germline lookup yields CDR1 LNHDA and CDR2 SQIVND (reference sequence). The CDR3 loop spans 15 amino acids. In nucleotides, the CDR3 is TGTGCCAGTCTACAAAGCGGGGGGGCTGCCGGGGAGCTGTTTTTT. Its translation is CASLQSGGAAGELFF.

The V gene is TRBV7-9, the J gene TRBJ1-2; D is undetermined. Germline CDR1 is SEHNR and CDR2 is FQNEAQ (reference sequence). V shed 1 base and J shed 8 bases, with 14 bases lying between them. The CDR3 covers 14 residues. The CDR3 loop reads CASSLGSTAGGYTF. CDR3 sequence (DNA): TGTGCCAGCAGCTTAGGATCGACGGCGGGAGGCTACACCTTC.

V and J are TRBV5-4 and TRBJ2-1, with 11 bases identical to TRBD2. In germline, CDR1 is SGHNT, CDR2 YYREEE (reference sequence). This CDR3 region has 13 residues. V gave up 1 base and J gave up 10 bases; unmatched junction bases: 1. In DNA, the CDR3 is TGTGCCAGCAGCTTGCCTAGCGGGGGGGAGCAGTTCTTC. Residues: CASSLPSGGEQFF.

V and J are TRBV7-9 and TRBJ2-5; TRBD2 matches 8 bases. The CDR3 covers 16 residues. Germline trimming cut 2 bases from V and 1 base from J; bases unmatched to any gene: 6. CDR1 is SEHNR, CDR2 FQNEAQ, per germline (reference sequence). DNA of the CDR3: TGTGCCAGCAGCTTAACAGCGGGAGAGGCCCAAGAGACCCAGTACTTC. It codes for CASSLTAGEAQETQYF.

V and J are TRBV7-7 and TRBJ2-1, with 10 bases fitting TRBD2. CDR1 SSHAT and CDR2 FNYEAQ come from the germline V gene (reference sequence). V gave up 4 bases and J gave up 9 bases; unmatched junction bases: 6. The CDR3 covers 14 residues. The CDR3 sequence: CASSSTSGRGEQFF. As DNA, the CDR3 is TGTGCCAGCAGCTCTACAAGCGGGAGGGGTGAGCAGTTCTTC.

The chain uses TRBV11-2 and TRBJ1-2; 7 bases fit TRBD1. V trimming: 3 bases; J trimming: 3 bases; junction bases outside the gene matches: 4. The germline V gene encodes CDR1 SGHAT and CDR2 FQNNGV. The CDR3 runs to 14 residues. The CDR3 DNA reads as TGTGCCAGCAGCTTGTTGGGGACAGACTATGGCTACACCTTC. This encodes CASSLLGTDYGYTF. Full variable domain (rest looked up from reference TRBV11-2 and TRBJ1-2): EAGVAQSPRYKIIEKRQSVAFWCNPISGHATLYWYQQILGQGPKLLIQFQNNGVVDDSQLPKDRFSAERLKGVDSTLKIQPAKLEDSAVYLCASSLLGTDYGYTFGSGTRLTVV.

This clone turned up a few times. This chain uses TRBV19 with TRBJ1-2, with 9 bases lining up with TRBD1. CDR3 length: 15 residues. The junction had 10 bases not matched to a gene; V was cut back by 7 bases and J by 4 bases. The germline gives CDR1 LNHDA, CDR2 SQIVND (reference sequence). The CDR3 sequence is CASTRTGDRGYGYTF. The CDR3 region has the DNA TGTGCCAGTACTCGGACAGGGGACCGAGGCTATGGCTACACCTTC. The complete variable domain, with remaining parts taken from reference TRBV19 and TRBJ1-2, reads DGGITQSPKYLFRKEGQNVTLSCEQNLNHDAMYWYRQDPGQGLRLIYYSQIVNDFQKGDIAEGYSVSREKKESFPLTVTSAQKNPTAFYLCASTRTGDRGYGYTFGSGTRLTVV.

This clone is a singleton in its sample. The chain employs TRBV11-2 and TRBJ2-7; tentatively, D is TRBD1 (6 bases). The CDR3 has 15 residues. V was trimmed by 4 bases and J by 6 bases, leaving 19 bases between them. Germline CDR1 reads SGHAT; CDR2 reads FQNNGV. CDR3 sequence reads: CASSSQTNRESEQYF. Written as DNA, the CDR3 is TGTGCCAGCAGCTCCCAAACAAACAGGGAATCCGAGCAGTACTTC. The full variable domain, its missing parts supplied by reference TRBV11-2 and TRBJ2-7, is EAGVAQSPRYKIIEKRQSVAFWCNPISGHATLYWYQQILGQGPKLLIQFQNNGVVDDSQLPKDRFSAERLKGVDSTLKIQPAKLEDSAVYLCASSSQTNRESEQYFGPGTRLTVT.

This sequence joins TRBV25-1 and TRBJ2-5; 10 nucleotides agree with TRBD2. This CDR3 is 14 amino acids long. In germline, CDR1 is MGHDK, CDR2 SYGVNS. V was clipped by 5 bases and J by 2 bases; unmatched bases: 2. This CDR3 reads CASSLAGAQETQYF. The CDR3 region has the DNA TGTGCCAGCAGTCTAGCGGGGGCACAAGAGACCCAGTACTTC.

This sequence joins TRBV18 and TRBJ2-7, with D perhaps TRBD2 (5 bases). The CDR3 is made up of 13 amino acids. Trimming stripped 4 bases from V and 5 bases from J, with 12 bases between. The germline V gene has CDR1 KGHSH and CDR2 LQKENI. CDR3 sequence: CASSQGFGDEQYF. The DNA of the CDR3 is TGTGCCAGCTCACAGGGCTTCGGGGACGAGCAGTACTTC.

The V gene is TRBV6-5, the J gene TRBJ1-1; the match to TRBD1 covers 10 bases. CDR1 and CDR2 (germline): MNHEY, SVGAGI. V trimming: 9 bases; J trimming: 12 bases; junction bases outside the gene matches: 10. The CDR3 spans 12 residues. The DNA of the CDR3 is TGTGCCAGGGAATCGGGACAGGGGCTCACTTTCTTT. It specifies CARESGQGLTFF.

The rearrangement links TRBV18 to TRBJ2-3; 12 bases match TRBD2. J lost 6 bases, V lost 3 bases, and 1 base had no gene match. The CDR3 totals 14 residues. CDR1 is KGHSH, CDR2 LQKENI, per germline. CDR3 sequence: CASSPTSGSDTQYF. The CDR3 DNA follows: TGTGCCAGCTCACCGACTAGCGGGAGTGATACGCAGTATTTT.

The chain couples TRBV4-3 to TRBJ2-7; D is unresolved. This CDR3 has 10 residues. Germline CDR1 LGHNA, CDR2 YSLEER. With 9 bases removed from V and 1 base from J, the gap between germline ends came to 4 bases. CDR3 DNA: TGCGCCAGTCCGTCCTACGAGCAGTACTTC. Protein sequence: CASPSYEQYF.

In its sample, this clone was seen once. The rearrangement joins TRBV5-1 to TRBJ2-2, with 7 nucleotides matching TRBD1. J lost 1 base, V lost 1 base, and 7 bases had no gene match. This CDR3 is 17 amino acids long. The germline V gene encodes CDR1 SGHRS and CDR2 YFSETQ. The CDR3 is CASSLTGVDENTGELFF. CDR3 DNA sequence: TGCGCCAGCAGCTTGACAGGGGTTGATGAGAACACCGGGGAGCTGTTTTTT.

This clone has only one observation. The chain has TRBV2 and TRBJ2-5, with 9 bases aligning to TRBD1. The J call may be in error: the DNA end matches TRBJ2-7 better. This CDR3 spans 13 amino acids. Germline CDR1 is SNHLY and CDR2 is FYNNEI. CDR3 residues: CATSGQGPSEQYF. For the CDR3, the DNA is TGTGCCACTTCGGGACAGGGTCCATCCGAGCAGTACTTC.

V and J are TRBV4-2 and TRBJ1-2; the match to TRBD1 covers 11 bases. V trimming: 2 bases; J trimming: 6 bases; junction bases outside the gene matches: 11. This CDR3 contains 17 residues. Looked up from germline, CDR1 is LGHNA and CDR2 is YNFKEQ. DNA for the CDR3: TGTGCCAGCAGCCAAACTCCAGGACAGGGGGCGCCTCATGGCTACACCTTC. The encoded protein is CASSQTPGQGAPHGYTF.

V and J are TRBV27 and TRBJ2-7, with TRBD1 matching 8 bases. V was clipped by 6 bases and J by 1 base; unmatched bases: 8. This CDR3 contains 15 residues. The germline V gene has CDR1 MNHEY and CDR2 SMNVEV (reference sequence). The CDR3 DNA reads TGTGCCAGCAGGCCTGATCGACAGGGGTCCTACGAGCAGTACTTC. The encoded protein is CASRPDRQGSYEQYF.

V is TRBV6-6 and J is TRBJ1-2, with D unclear. Trimming shortened V by 0 bases and J by 5 bases, and 10 bases separated the two germline ends. Germline assignment: CDR1 MNHNY and CDR2 SVGAGI (reference sequence). The CDR3 is made up of 14 amino acids. CDR3 loop: CASSYSAGGYGYTF. CDR3 nucleotide sequence: TGTGCCAGCAGTTACTCTGCAGGTGGTTATGGCTACACCTTC.

This chain uses TRBV7-3 with TRBJ2-1; 8 bases align to TRBD2. V dropped 0 bases and J dropped 5; count of bases not matched to a gene: 9. CDR3 length equals 17 residues. Germline V gene data show CDR1 as SGHTA and CDR2 as FQGTGA. CDR3 in DNA: TGTGCCAGCAGCTTAACTTTCCGGGAGGGCCTGGACAATGAGCAGTTCTTC. Translating gives CASSLTFREGLDNEQFF. The complete variable domain, with remaining parts taken from reference TRBV7-3 and TRBJ2-1, reads GAGVSQTPSNKVTEKGKYVELRCDPISGHTALYWYRQSLGQGPEFLIYFQGTGAADDSGLPNDRFFAVRPEGSVSTLKIQRTERGDSAVYLCASSLTFREGLDNEQFFGPGTRLTVL.

CDR3 in amino acids: CASSQKVPTGSGTGANVLTF. In DNA, the CDR3 is TGCGCCAGCAGCCAAAAAGTTCCGACAGGGTCTGGGACTGGGGCCAACGTCCTGACTTTC. J is TRBJ2-6 and V is TRBV4-3; TRBD1 agrees at 7 bases. Looked up from germline, CDR1 is LGHNA and CDR2 is YSLEER. V was clipped by 2 bases and J by 2 bases; unmatched bases: 15. There are 20 residues in the CDR3.

This clone was observed a single time. This chain uses TRBV5-4 with TRBJ2-1, with 8 bases lining up with TRBD1. V was clipped by 5 bases and J by 9 bases; unmatched bases: 4. The CDR3 totals 12 residues. Germline V gives CDR1 SGHNT, CDR2 YYREEE (reference sequence). The CDR3 loop is CASSLDRGEQFF. In nucleotides, the CDR3 is TGTGCCAGCAGTTTAGACAGGGGTGAGCAGTTCTTC.

Turning to this clone: The same CDR3 also results from other DNA sequences found in this sample. The gene calls are TRBV5-1 and TRBJ1-2, with no clear D. The germline gives CDR1 SGHRS, CDR2 YFSETQ. The ends were cut back, 0 bases at V and 2 bases at J, with 8 bases in the middle. The length of the CDR3 is 14 residues. For the CDR3, the DNA is TGCGCCAGCAGCTTGGACAGCCCGAACTATGGCTACACCTTC. This gives the protein CASSLDSPNYGYTF.

This chain links TRBV4-1 with TRBJ2-5; 8 bases map to TRBD1. Germline assignment: CDR1 MGHRA and CDR2 YSYEKL. Germline trimming cut 1 base from V and 7 bases from J; bases unmatched to any gene: 11. The CDR3 runs to 16 residues. CDR3 nucleotide sequence: TGCGCCAGCAGCCAAGTCTTCAGGGGGCGGTGGGGGACCCAGTACTTC. This codes for CASSQVFRGRWGTQYF.

This clone has a single count. The J gene is TRBJ1-5, the V gene TRBV2, with 7 positions matching TRBD1. Germline V gene lookup returns CDR1 SNHLY and CDR2 FYNNEI. J gave up 4 bases and V 7 bases, and 10 bases lay outside the gene matches. This CDR3 is 15 amino acids long. Written as DNA, the CDR3 is TGTGCCAGCATGAGGAGGGGGCTCGGAAATCAGCCCCAGCATTTT. Translated: CASMRRGLGNQPQHF.

J is TRBJ2-4 and V is TRBV5-4, with D hard to call. CDR1 SGHNT and CDR2 YYREEE come from the germline V gene (reference sequence). The CDR3 consists of 19 residues. Trimming pared 2 bases from V and 0 bases from J, leaving 21 bases between. The CDR3 reads CASSFEGVGRSLAKNIQYF. The CDR3 region has the DNA TGTGCCAGCAGCTTCGAAGGTGTGGGCCGATCACTAGCCAAAAACATTCAGTACTTC.

This clone has more than one count but fewer than ten. The rearrangement joins TRBV4-2 to TRBJ2-3; TRBD2 might be the D (6 bases). V gave up 3 bases and J gave up 1 base, with 20 bases separating them. Germline V gene lookup returns CDR1 LGHNA and CDR2 YNFKEQ. This CDR3 region has 18 residues. CDR3 bases: TGTGCCAGCAGCCAGACCGAGACTCGGGGGACCGGCACAGATACGCAGTATTTT. Its translation is CASSQTETRGTGTDTQYF.

Comments on this clone: Sequence at one end of the junction differs from germline and may be a read error. The V call is TRBV7-9, the J call TRBJ2-7; weak D call: TRBD1 (5 bases). The germline gives CDR1 SEHNR, CDR2 FQNEAQ (reference sequence). The CDR3 runs 11 residues. CDR3 in amino acids: CSGRVLYEQYF. The DNA of the CDR3 is TGCTCGGGCAGGGTCCTCTACGAGCAGTACTTC. The full variable domain, rest sourced from reference TRBV7-9 and TRBJ2-7, is DTGVSQNPRHKITKRGQNVTFRCDPISEHNRLYWYRQTLGQGPEFLTYFQNEAQLEKSRLLSDRFSAERPKGSFSTLEIQRTEQGDSAMYLCSGRVLYEQYFGPGTRLTVT.

The chain combines TRBV7-6 with TRBJ1-2; 9 bases match TRBD1. Germline V gene data show CDR1 as SGHVS and CDR2 as FNYEAQ. Trimming cost V 4 bases and J 4 bases; bases outside gene matches: 25. The CDR3 runs to 21 residues. The CDR3 loop reads CASSSTLRTGGARLGPYGYTF. Written as DNA, the CDR3 is TGTGCCAGCAGCTCCACCCTGCGTACAGGGGGCGCAAGGCTTGGACCCTATGGCTACACCTTC.

This chain links TRBV5-6 with TRBJ2-7; 10 nucleotides agree with TRBD2. The V gene end was trimmed by 3 bases and the J gene end by 0 bases; junction bases not matched to a gene: 3. The CDR3 is 15 amino acids. The germline V gene has CDR1 SGHDT and CDR2 YYEEEE. The chain's CDR3 is CASSSGLADSYEQYF. The CDR3 bases are TGTGCCAGCAGCTCAGGACTAGCGGACTCCTACGAGCAGTACTTC.

The rearrangement links TRBV5-1 to TRBJ2-3; D is possibly TRBD2 (5 bases). Per the germline V gene, CDR1 is SGHRS and CDR2 is YFSETQ. V was shortened by 1 base and J by 6 bases, with 12 bases between the two germline ends. This CDR3 is built from 14 residues. In nucleotides, the CDR3 is TGCGCCAGCAGCTTGCGGGGTTTAGGGGATACGCAGTATTTT. It codes for CASSLRGLGDTQYF.